The rows below give T cell receptor beta chains drawn from one sample of a study of T cells in Graves' hyperthyroidism and ophthalmopathy. One entry per CDR3 protein results from TCRdb running MiXCR on the multiplex PCR reads. Among about 690,000 distinct CDR3 sequences, approximately 15% were seen once, and the ten largest hold around 15%. What was sequenced was blood. These receptor sequences come from a man aged 50 to 59 with Graves' hyperthyroidism. CDR3s include the opening cysteine and the closing phenylalanine or tryptophan. The D gene is left open where the match is weak. Clone sizes are given selectively: once, few, many, or a class where the clone is expanded.

v_gene: TRBV30
d_gene: -
j_gene: TRBJ1-1
abundance: many
CDR3nt: TGTGCCTGGAGTGTTTCTGAGGGGAGTTGGGCTGAAGCTTTCTTT
CDR3aa: CAWSVSEGSWAEAFF

v_gene: TRBV27
d_gene: -
j_gene: TRBJ1-5
abundance: few
CDR3nt: TGTGCCAGCAGACCCTCAGGGAACAATCAGCCCCAGCATTTT
CDR3aa: CASRPSGNNQPQHF

v_gene: TRBV7-2
d_gene: -
j_gene: TRBJ1-2
abundance: many
CDR3nt: TGTGCCAGCAGCTTATCTCGGAGTAACTATGGCTACACCTTC
CDR3aa: CASSLSRSNYGYTF

v_gene: TRBV6-6
d_gene: -
j_gene: TRBJ1-1
abundance: -
CDR3nt: TGTGCCAGCAGTTACACCGAGCGGACTGAAGCTTTCTTT
CDR3aa: CASSYTERTEAFF

v_gene: TRBV28
d_gene: TRBD1
j_gene: TRBJ2-7
abundance: many
CDR3nt: TGTGCCAGCAAGGACCCCGGCAGGGGGATCTACGAGCAGTACTTC
CDR3aa: CASKDPGRGIYEQYF

v_gene: TRBV28
d_gene: -
j_gene: TRBJ1-1
abundance: many
CDR3nt: TGTGCCAGCAGGGAACAGGGTCCCGCCGCCTTGTCTGCTTTCTTT
CDR3aa: CASREQGPAALSAFF

v_gene: TRBV6-1
d_gene: -
j_gene: TRBJ1-2
abundance: -
CDR3nt: TGTGCCAGCAGTTCCCAAGAAGGGGGCTATGGCTACACCTTC
CDR3aa: CASSSQEGGYGYTF

v_gene: TRBV14
d_gene: -
j_gene: TRBJ2-1
abundance: few
CDR3nt: TGTGCCAGCAGCCAAGCCCGCGGCCCCTACAATGAGCAGTTCTTC
CDR3aa: CASSQARGPYNEQFF

v_gene: TRBV24-1
d_gene: TRBD1
j_gene: TRBJ2-1
abundance: -
CDR3nt: TGTGCCACCAGTGATTCTCGGACAGGTGACAATGAGCAGTTCTTC
CDR3aa: CATSDSRTGDNEQFF

v_gene: TRBV2
d_gene: -
j_gene: TRBJ2-7
abundance: many
CDR3nt: TGTGCCAGCAGTGAAGCCCCGCCGTGGGGTACGCGGGAGCAGTACTTC
CDR3aa: CASSEAPPWGTREQYF

v_gene: TRBV7-2
d_gene: -
j_gene: TRBJ2-3
abundance: few
CDR3nt: TGTGCCAGCAGCCCACGACTAGGGCCAGATACGCAGTATTTT
CDR3aa: CASSPRLGPDTQYF

v_gene: TRBV28
d_gene: -
j_gene: TRBJ2-1
abundance: many
CDR3nt: TGTGCCAGCAGTTTATACGGCGCGGGAACCTACAATGAGCAGTTCTTC
CDR3aa: CASSLYGAGTYNEQFF

v_gene: TRBV24-1
d_gene: -
j_gene: TRBJ2-2
abundance: -
CDR3nt: TGTGCCACCAGTGATCCGGGGGCCGGGGAGCTGTTTTTT
CDR3aa: CATSDPGAGELFF

v_gene: TRBV11-2
d_gene: -
j_gene: TRBJ1-4
abundance: -
CDR3nt: TGTGCCAGCAGCTTAGACCAACAGGGTCTCTCAACTAATGAAAAACTGCTTTTT
CDR3aa: CASSLDQQGLSTNEKLLF

v_gene: TRBV7-6
d_gene: TRBD2
j_gene: TRBJ2-4
abundance: -
CDR3nt: TGTGCCAGCAGCCCGAACCACTATAGCGGGGGGATGAACATTCAGTACTTC
CDR3aa: CASSPNHYSGGMNIQYF

v_gene: TRBV24-1
d_gene: TRBD1
j_gene: TRBJ2-5
abundance: -
CDR3nt: TGTGCCACCAGTGACCCTAAAACAGGGGATCGGGTTTGGGAGACCCAGTACTTC
CDR3aa: CATSDPKTGDRVWETQYF

v_gene: TRBV28
d_gene: TRBD2
j_gene: TRBJ2-7
abundance: many
CDR3nt: TGTGCCAGCAGTCCGGCCGGGACTAGCGGGAGATACGAGCAGTACTTC
CDR3aa: CASSPAGTSGRYEQYF

v_gene: TRBV2
d_gene: -
j_gene: TRBJ2-2
abundance: many
CDR3nt: TGTGCCAGCAGTGTGGGCACTTATTACACCGGGGAGCTGTTTTTT
CDR3aa: CASSVGTYYTGELFF

v_gene: TRBV5-5
d_gene: -
j_gene: TRBJ1-1
abundance: few
CDR3nt: TGTGCCAGCAGCTTGGATGGTACCAGCCGATACACTGAAGCTTTCTTT
CDR3aa: CASSLDGTSRYTEAFF

v_gene: TRBV11-1
d_gene: TRBD1
j_gene: TRBJ1-2
abundance: few
CDR3nt: TGTGCCAGCAGCTTCTCAGGCTGGGACAGGGGAACCTATGGCTACACCTTC
CDR3aa: CASSFSGWDRGTYGYTF

v_gene: TRBV6-1
d_gene: -
j_gene: TRBJ2-7
abundance: many
CDR3nt: TGTGCCAGCAGTGAAGAAATGGCGTCCTACGAGCAGTACTTC
CDR3aa: CASSEEMASYEQYF

v_gene: TRBV28
d_gene: TRBD1
j_gene: TRBJ1-2
abundance: many
CDR3nt: TGTGCCACCCATTGGGCAGGGGGCGACTATGGCTACACCTTC
CDR3aa: CATHWAGGDYGYTF

v_gene: TRBV10-3
d_gene: TRBD1
j_gene: TRBJ1-1
abundance: -
CDR3nt: TGTGCCATCAGGAACGCACAGGGGCTGGAGACTGAAGCTTTCTTT
CDR3aa: CAIRNAQGLETEAFF

v_gene: TRBV28
d_gene: -
j_gene: TRBJ2-6
abundance: many
CDR3nt: TGTGCCAGCAAATTGGCAGTCTCTGGGGCCAACGTCCTGACTTTC
CDR3aa: CASKLAVSGANVLTF

v_gene: TRBV5-1
d_gene: -
j_gene: TRBJ2-7
abundance: -
CDR3nt: TGCGCCAGCAGCTTGGGAGAACTGGCCGACGAGCAGTACTTC
CDR3aa: CASSLGELADEQYF

v_gene: TRBV29-1
d_gene: -
j_gene: TRBJ2-7
abundance: -
CDR3nt: TGCAGCGTTGAAGGCGGGAACTCGGTTGAGCAGTACTTC
CDR3aa: CSVEGGNSVEQYF

v_gene: TRBV19
d_gene: TRBD1
j_gene: TRBJ2-1
abundance: few
CDR3nt: TGTGCCAGTAGTATAGAGTCAACAGGGGGCATCTATTACAATGAGCAGTTCTTC
CDR3aa: CASSIESTGGIYYNEQFF

v_gene: TRBV6-1
d_gene: TRBD2
j_gene: TRBJ2-7
abundance: many
CDR3nt: TGTGCCAGCAGGGAGACCGGGACTAGCCTTTACGAGCAGTACTTC
CDR3aa: CASRETGTSLYEQYF

v_gene: TRBV2
d_gene: -
j_gene: TRBJ2-7
abundance: many
CDR3nt: TGTGCCAGCAGTGAAAATAGACAGTTCCCCTACGAGCAGTACTTC
CDR3aa: CASSENRQFPYEQYF

v_gene: TRBV20-1
d_gene: TRBD1
j_gene: TRBJ1-2
abundance: few
CDR3nt: TGCAGTGCCCCCCGGGACAGTGGCTATGGCTACACCTTC
CDR3aa: CSAPRDSGYGYTF

v_gene: TRBV6-1
d_gene: TRBD2
j_gene: TRBJ2-3
abundance: few
CDR3nt: TGTGCCAGCAGTGAAGTACTAGCGGGACACACAGATACGCAGTATTTT
CDR3aa: CASSEVLAGHTDTQYF

v_gene: TRBV5-5
d_gene: -
j_gene: TRBJ2-5
abundance: -
CDR3nt: TGTGCCAGCAGCTTGGATGCAGCTCCCGGGGAGACCCAGTACTTC
CDR3aa: CASSLDAAPGETQYF